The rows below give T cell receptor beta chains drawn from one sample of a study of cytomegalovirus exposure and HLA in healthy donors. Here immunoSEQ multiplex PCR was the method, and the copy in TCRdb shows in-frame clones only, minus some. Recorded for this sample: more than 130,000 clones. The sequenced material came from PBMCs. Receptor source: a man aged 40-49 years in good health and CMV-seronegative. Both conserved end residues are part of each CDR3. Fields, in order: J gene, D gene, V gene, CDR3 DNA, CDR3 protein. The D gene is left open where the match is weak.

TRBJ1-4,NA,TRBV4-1,TGCGCCAGCAGCCAAGAAGGAGGGAATGAAAAACTGTTTTTT,CASSQEGGNEKLFF
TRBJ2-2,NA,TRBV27,TGTGCCAGCAGTTTTTCTATGGTGGCGAACACCGGGGAGCTGTTTTTT,CASSFSMVANTGELFF
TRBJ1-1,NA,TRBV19,TGTGCCAGTAGTCCGACAGGAGGTAACACTGAAGCTTTCTTT,CASSPTGGNTEAFF
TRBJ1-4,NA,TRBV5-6,TGTGCCAGCAGCTCCTTCGGTAATGAAAAACTGTTTTTT,CASSSFGNEKLFF
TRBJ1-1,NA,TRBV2,TGTGCCACCAGACAGTTCCCCACGGACACTGAAGCTTTCTTT,CATRQFPTDTEAFF
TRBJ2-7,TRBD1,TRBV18,TGTGCCAGCAAATACGACAGGGAATCCTACGAGCAGTACTTC,CASKYDRESYEQYF
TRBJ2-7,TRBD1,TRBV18,TGTGCCAGCTCACCATCGGGACAGTCCTACGAGCAGTACTTC,CASSPSGQSYEQYF
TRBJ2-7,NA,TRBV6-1,TGTGCCAGCAGTGACCCACTAGTCCCCTTTTACGAGCAGTACTTC,CASSDPLVPFYEQYF
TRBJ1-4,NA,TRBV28,TGTGCCAGCAGCTCTCCCGGGGGGGCAGGGCGGGAAAAACTGTTTTTT,CASSSPGGAGREKLFF
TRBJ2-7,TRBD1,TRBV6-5,TGTGCCAGCAGTTACTTGGGACAGGACGAGCAGTACTTC,CASSYLGQDEQYF
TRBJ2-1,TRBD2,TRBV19,TGTGCCAGTAGTACAAGCGGGGGGGGTTACAATGAGCAGTTCTTC,CASSTSGGGYNEQFF
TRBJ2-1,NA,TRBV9,TGTGCCAGCAGCGATCCGGGAGCAAGCTCCTACAATGAGCAGTTCTTC,CASSDPGASSYNEQFF
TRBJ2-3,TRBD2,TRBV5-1,TGCGCCAGCAGCTTGTGGAGCGGGGGGGGAGATACGCAGTATTTT,CASSLWSGGGDTQYF
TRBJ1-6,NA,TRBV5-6,TGTGCCAGCAGCTTGGGCTGGGGACAAGATAATTCACCCCTCCACTTT,CASSLGWGQDNSPLHF
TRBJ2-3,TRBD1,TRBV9,TGTGCCAGCAGCGTAGAGCCCGGACAGGGGGGCGCAGATACGCAGTATTTT,CASSVEPGQGGADTQYF
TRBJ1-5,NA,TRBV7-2,TGTGCCAGCAGACCAGACAGAGCCTTCAATCAGCCCCAGCATTTT,CASRPDRAFNQPQHF
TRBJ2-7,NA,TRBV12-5,TGTGCTAGTGGCCAGGGCGTGACCTACGAGCAGTACTTC,CASGQGVTYEQYF
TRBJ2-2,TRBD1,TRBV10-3,TGTGCCATCAGTGCAAACGACAGGGGGTCCACCGGGGAGCTGTTTTTT,CAISANDRGSTGELFF
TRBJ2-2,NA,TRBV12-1,TGTGCCAGCAGCTTCACTATCGTCCCGAACACCGGGGAGCTGTTTTTT,CASSFTIVPNTGELFF
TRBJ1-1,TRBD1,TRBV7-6,TGTGCCAGCAGCTTAGTGACAGGGAGTTCGGTACCTGCTACTGAAGCTTTCTTT,CASSLVTGSSVPATEAFF
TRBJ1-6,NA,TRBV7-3,TGTGCCAGCAGCTTAGAGGGGGACTATAATTCACCCCTCCACTTT,CASSLEGDYNSPLHF
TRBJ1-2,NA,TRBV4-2,TGTGCCAGCAGCCAAGACGGGTACTATGGCTACACCTTC,CASSQDGYYGYTF
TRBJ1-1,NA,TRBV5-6,TGTGCCAGCAGCCGTCAGGGGAACACTGAAGCTTTCTTT,CASSRQGNTEAFF
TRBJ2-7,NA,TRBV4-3,TGCGCCAGCAGCCAAGAAGTCACCACGAGCTCCTACGAGCAGTACTTC,CASSQEVTTSSYEQYF
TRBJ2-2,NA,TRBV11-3,TGTGCCAGCAGCTTATCCGGGGTAAACACCGGGGAGCTGTTTTTT,CASSLSGVNTGELFF
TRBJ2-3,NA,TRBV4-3,TGCGCCAGCAGCCAAGGTAATAGTGCAGATACGCAGTATTTT,CASSQGNSADTQYF
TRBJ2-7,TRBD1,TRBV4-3,TGCGCCAGCAGCCAAGACCGAACGACAGGGGCCTACGAGCAGTACTTC,CASSQDRTTGAYEQYF
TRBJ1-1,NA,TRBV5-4,TGTGCCAGCAGCTTGGGAACAACAGGGAACACTGAAGCTTTCTTT,CASSLGTTGNTEAFF
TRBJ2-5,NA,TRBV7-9,TGTGCCAGCAGTGGGCCGGGGGAGACCCAGTACTTC,CASSGPGETQYF
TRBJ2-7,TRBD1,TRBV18,TGTGCCAGCTCACTCACACAGGGGAAGGACGAGCAGTACTTC,CASSLTQGKDEQYF
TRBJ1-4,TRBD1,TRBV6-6,TGTGCCAGCAGCAATTCCGGGACAGGGGATGAAAAACTGTTTTTT,CASSNSGTGDEKLFF
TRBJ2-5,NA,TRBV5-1,TGCGCCAGCAGCCCAACTAAGGCGGGGGCCCAAGAGACCCAGTACTTC,CASSPTKAGAQETQYF
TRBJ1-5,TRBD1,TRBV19,TGTGCCAGTTCTGGGACAGGACCCCAGCCCCAGCATTTT,CASSGTGPQPQHF
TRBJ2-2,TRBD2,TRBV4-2,TGTGCCAGCAGCCAAGTAGCGGGGGGAAAAAACACCGGGGAGCTGTTTTTT,CASSQVAGGKNTGELFF
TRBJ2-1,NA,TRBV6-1,TGTGCCAGCAGTGAGTTTAGAGGTATCGGCAATGAGCAGTTCTTC,CASSEFRGIGNEQFF
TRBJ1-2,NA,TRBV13,TGTGCCAGCGAATATCAGGCGGGGGGGAACTATGGCTACACCTTC,CASEYQAGGNYGYTF
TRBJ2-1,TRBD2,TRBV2,TGTGCCAGCAGTGGGACTAGCGGGGGTTCTGGCGAGCAGTTCTTC,CASSGTSGGSGEQFF
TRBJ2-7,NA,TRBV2,TGTGCCAGCAGTGAACAGGTCGACTACGAGCAGTACTTC,CASSEQVDYEQYF
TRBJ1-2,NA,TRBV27,TGTGCCAGCAGTTTATCGGGTAACAGGGATGGCTACACCTTC,CASSLSGNRDGYTF
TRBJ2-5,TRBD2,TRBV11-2,TGTGCCAGCAGCATTAGCGGGGGGCCGCAAGAGACCCAGTACTTC,CASSISGGPQETQYF
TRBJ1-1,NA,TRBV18,TGTGCCAGCTCCCCGCGGAGGGAGACTGAAGCTTTCTTT,CASSPRRETEAFF
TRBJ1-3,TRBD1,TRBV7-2,TGTGCCAGCAGGACAGGGGCCACGGGAAACACCATATATTTT,CASRTGATGNTIYF
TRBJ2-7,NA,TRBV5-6,TGTGCCAGCAGCTTGGTTCAGGGGCTCGGCGAGCAGTACTTC,CASSLVQGLGEQYF
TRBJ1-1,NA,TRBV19,TGTGCCAGCACGGGATCGCGTAACACTGAAGCTTTCTTT,CASTGSRNTEAFF